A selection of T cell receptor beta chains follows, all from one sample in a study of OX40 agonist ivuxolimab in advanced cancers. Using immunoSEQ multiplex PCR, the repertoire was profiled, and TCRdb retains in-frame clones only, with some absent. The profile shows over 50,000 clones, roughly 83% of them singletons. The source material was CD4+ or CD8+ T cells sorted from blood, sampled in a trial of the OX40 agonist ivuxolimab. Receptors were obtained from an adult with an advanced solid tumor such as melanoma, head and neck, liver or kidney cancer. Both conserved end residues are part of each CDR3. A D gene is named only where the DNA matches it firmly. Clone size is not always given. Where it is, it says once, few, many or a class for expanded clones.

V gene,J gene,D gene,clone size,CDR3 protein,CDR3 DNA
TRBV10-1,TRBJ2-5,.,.,CASRAPSGTQYF,TGCGCCAGCCGGGCCCCCTCGGGAACCCAGTACTTC
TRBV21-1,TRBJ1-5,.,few,CASSRQLRGGARQPQHF,TGTGCCAGCAGCAGACAGCTTAGGGGGGGGGCGAGGCAGCCCCAGCATTTT
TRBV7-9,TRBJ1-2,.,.,CASSSPSWTGYTF,TGTGCCAGCAGCTCCCCGAGTTGGACCGGCTACACCTTC
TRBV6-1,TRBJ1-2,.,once,CASNDWGGSGYGYTF,TGTGCCAGCAACGATTGGGGGGGGAGCGGCTATGGCTACACCTTC
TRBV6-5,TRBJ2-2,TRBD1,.,CASRDRIAGELFF,TGTGCCAGCCGGGACAGGATCGCCGGGGAGCTGTTTTTT
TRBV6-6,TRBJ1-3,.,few,CASTSTQIGTIYF,TGTGCCAGCACATCAACCCAGATAGGGACCATATATTTT
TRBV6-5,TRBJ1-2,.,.,CASSYSGETNYGYTF,TGTGCCAGCAGTTACTCCGGGGAGACTAACTATGGCTACACCTTC
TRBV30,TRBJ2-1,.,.,CAWSQGSYNEQFF,TGTGCCTGGAGTCAAGGGAGTTACAATGAGCAGTTCTTC
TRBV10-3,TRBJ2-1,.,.,CATYEVGSSYNEQFF,TGTGCCACCTACGAAGTAGGGAGCTCCTACAATGAGCAGTTCTTC
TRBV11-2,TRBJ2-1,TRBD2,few,CASRLNGRNEQFF,TGTGCCAGCAGGTTAAACGGGAGGAATGAGCAGTTCTTC
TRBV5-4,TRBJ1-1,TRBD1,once,CASSPGTGVLTEAFF,TGTGCCAGCAGCCCGGGGACAGGGGTTCTAACTGAAGCTTTCTTT
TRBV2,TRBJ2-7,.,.,CASSEAGVFDEQYF,TGTGCCAGCAGTGAAGCGGGGGTTTTCGACGAGCAGTACTTC
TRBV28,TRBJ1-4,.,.,CASSLLTNEKLFF,TGTGCCAGCAGTTTGCTGACTAATGAAAAACTGTTTTTT
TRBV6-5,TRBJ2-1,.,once,CASSRQQGFDEQFF,TGTGCCAGCAGCCGACAACAGGGATTCGATGAGCAGTTCTTC
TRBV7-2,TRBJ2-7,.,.,CASSLGPTSYEQYF,TGTGCCAGCAGCTTAGGTCCGACCTCCTACGAGCAGTACTTC
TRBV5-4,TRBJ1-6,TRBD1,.,CASSLGTGGRIGSPLHF,TGTGCCAGCAGCTTGGGGACAGGGGGTAGAATCGGGTCACCCCTCCACTTT
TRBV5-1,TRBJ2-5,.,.,CASSVEPPQETQYF,TGCGCCAGCAGCGTGGAACCCCCGCAAGAGACCCAGTACTTC
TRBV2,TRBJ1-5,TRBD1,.,CASSVNSQGPYNQPQHF,TGTGCCAGCAGTGTCAACTCACAGGGGCCCTACAATCAGCCCCAGCATTTT
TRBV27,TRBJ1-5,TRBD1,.,CASSLAWDRGTYNQPQHF,TGTGCCAGCAGCCTGGCCTGGGACAGGGGAACCTACAATCAGCCCCAGCATTTT
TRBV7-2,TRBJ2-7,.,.,CASSLGWGGGYEQYF,TGTGCCAGCAGCTTAGGCTGGGGAGGGGGCTACGAGCAGTACTTC